This record concerns one TCR beta chain sequence. Its specific antigen is unknown. Within one base of it there is no much larger clone, and no base qualities were kept. CDR1 and CDR2 are drawn from the germline V gene: SNHLY, FYNNEI. The CDR3 runs 14 residues from the cysteine to the phenylalanine. CDR3 DNA is the only sequence kept; it has 42 bases, read in frame from the first base. Here V drops 1 base and J drops 7 bases, and the junction holds 7 bases not matched to any gene. In the paper's terms, the treatment or condition label means: some 20 received Ad26.COV2.S at low or high dose, single or two shots; 5 received placebo; per-sample allocation not given. Repertoires of vaccine and placebo recipients were sequenced from samples collected on day 63 after the first injection. Between 29 July and 7 August 2020, Cohort 1b enrolled some 25 adults aged 18-55 years at one site in Boston, USA. Ad26.COV2.S was a replication-incompetent adenovirus type 26 vector expressing a prefusion-stabilized SARS-CoV-2 spike protein from the original Wuhan strain.

The sample originates from a study of Ad26.COV2.S vaccination and SARS-CoV-2 variants (dated by TCRdb to the early 2020s). As for the study more broadly: Donors in the vaccine arm were drawn from COV1001, a phase I-IIa trial of Ad26.COV2.S in healthy adults that was multicentre, randomized, double-blind and placebo-controlled. Ad26.COV2.S was administered intramuscularly at a dose of 5x10^10 or 1x10^11 viral particles, either as one shot or as two shots given 56 days apart. Sequencing of the TCRbeta repertoire served to evaluate the specificity and breadth of SARS-CoV-2-reactive T cell receptors following Ad26.COV2.S vaccination. The TCR-sequenced set comprised around 30 samples: roughly 19 Ad26.COV2.S vaccine recipients, 5 placebo recipients and 8 SARS-CoV-2 convalescent individuals. Trial participants were randomized into five groups of five: low-dose or high-dose Ad26.COV2.S given once or twice, or placebo on both occasions. Investigators did not know the trial group allocation while performing experiments and assessing outcomes.

TCRbeta CDR3 regions were sequenced with the immunoSEQ Assay. After extraction, genomic DNA underwent amplification by bias-controlled multiplex PCR, followed by high-throughput sequencing. The paper's processing steps were these. To quantify the absolute abundance of each unique TCRbeta CDR3 region, sequences were collapsed and filtered. T cell fraction was estimated by normalizing TCRbeta template counts to usable DNA, with usable DNA measured through amplification of reference genes found in all nucleated cells. Repertoire TCRs were annotated as SARS-CoV-2-specific when V gene, CDR3 amino acid sequence and J gene were exactly matched to a known reactive TCR set. The reference SARS-CoV-2 TCR set came from MIRA and was filtered for enrichment in COVID-19-positive ImmuneCODE repertoires, removing public or cross-reactive TCRs. Using the MIRA antigens, annotated TCRs were further analysed by specific ORF or by position within an ORF. Breadth was defined as the number of annotated unique rearrangements divided by the total number of unique productive rearrangements, and depth was defined as the summed frequency of the annotated unique rearrangements. Two-sided Wilcoxon rank-sum tests were used to compare TCR breadth between groups. The clones in this table, taken by TCRdb from immuneACCESS, are in-frame only. Not every clone is retained; where verified, under half of the shortfall comes from an unresolved V gene, and the cause of the rest is unknown. D and trimming were read from the DNA, whereas the V and J calls and clone size are those reported in that table. This sample has 400,000 to 450,000 clones in its table, and 90% of those were observed once. The ten largest clones represent 9.5% to 15% of the sample.

Study-wide findings and limitations: Comparing responses between vaccine doses or regimens was not something the study was powered to do. After vaccination, substantial breadth of spike-specific CD8+ and CD4+ T cell responses was reported. Spike-specific TCR breadth was higher in Ad26.COV2.S recipients than in placebo recipients (P = 0.0014). The authors noted that the TCR breadth and depth analyses may have underestimated total T cell responses. Comparable non-spike TCR breadth was observed between vaccine and placebo recipients, consistent with only spike being contained in the vaccine.

This sample comprised peripheral blood, obtained in a trial of Ad26.COV2.S vaccine versus placebo. The clonotype originates from a person aged 18 to 59 who received the Ad26.COV2.S COVID-19 vaccine or a placebo. The chain couples TRBV2 to TRBJ2-7; the junction holds 7 bases that match TRBD2. The DNA sequence is given as TGTGCCAGCAGTGAAGGGGAGGGCACGGGGGAGCAGTACTTC. This encodes CASSEGEGTGEQYF.